This T cell receptor (beta chain) is drawn from a study of brain T cells in children with intractable seizures. Time point meaning: blood from clinic visit 5 months post-surgery; TSC patient then seizure free. This CDR3 is 15 amino acids long. J lost 6 bases, V lost 4 bases, and 12 bases had no gene match. The germline V gene has CDR1 MNHEY and CDR2 SMNVEV (reference sequence). Profiling relied on immunoSEQ multiplex PCR, and the TCRdb table lists in-frame clones only, not all of them. The data contain hundreds of thousands of clones, nearly 95% of them singletons. The TCR originated in a boy less than two years old with tuberous sclerosis and intractable seizures. This specimen consisted of peripheral blood, obtained approximately 5 months after surgery. The V and J genes are TRBV27 and TRBJ2-7, with 7 bases matching TRBD2. CDR3 sequence: CASSSPVRGGSEQYF. In DNA form, the CDR3 reads TGTGCCAGCAGTTCCCCGGTAAGGGGAGGGTCCGAGCAGTACTTC.